The 3 T cell receptor beta chains given below trace back to one sample, sequenced in a study of Graves' ophthalmopathy and Graves' hyperthyroidism. Amplification from RNA transcripts yielded the TCR beta CDR3 regions. HTBI primers primed a first-round RT-PCR, and a second-round multiplex PCR followed. TCRdb fed the multiplex PCR reads into MiXCR, producing one record per CDR3 protein. The data hold approximately 460,000 distinct CDR3 sequences, with roughly an eighth observed a single time. Sequencing input: blood. These receptors were taken from a woman in her thirties with Graves' ophthalmopathy.

This clonotype was observed many times. The chain is built from TRBV28 and TRBJ1-3; D remains ambiguous. The CDR3 is 14 residues long. The V and J ends lost 6 bases and 0 bases respectively, with 9 bases between them. Germline CDR1 MDHEN, CDR2 SYDVKM. The CDR3 bases are TGTGCCAGCAGGACCCGGGACTCTGGAAACACCATATATTTT. Amino acid sequence: CASRTRDSGNTIYF.

This clonotype was picked up many times. The chain joins TRBV28 to TRBJ2-2; D unclear. The V end lost 2 bases, the J end lost 4 bases, and 11 bases lay between the germline ends. Germline V gives CDR1 MDHEN, CDR2 SYDVKM. The CDR3 runs 15 residues. CDR3 nucleotides: TGTGCCAGCAGTTTAGGCAGTCTAAGCACCGGGGAGCTGTTTTTT. It is translated as CASSLGSLSTGELFF.

The chain employs TRBV14 and TRBJ2-7; D gene uncertain. The ends were cut back, 2 bases at V and 2 bases at J, with 10 bases in the middle. Germline CDR1 SGHDN, CDR2 FVKESK. The CDR3 runs to 14 residues. CDR3 DNA sequence: TGTGCCAGCAGCCAATGGTCCGCAGCCTACGAGCAGTACTTC. Translation: CASSQWSAAYEQYF.